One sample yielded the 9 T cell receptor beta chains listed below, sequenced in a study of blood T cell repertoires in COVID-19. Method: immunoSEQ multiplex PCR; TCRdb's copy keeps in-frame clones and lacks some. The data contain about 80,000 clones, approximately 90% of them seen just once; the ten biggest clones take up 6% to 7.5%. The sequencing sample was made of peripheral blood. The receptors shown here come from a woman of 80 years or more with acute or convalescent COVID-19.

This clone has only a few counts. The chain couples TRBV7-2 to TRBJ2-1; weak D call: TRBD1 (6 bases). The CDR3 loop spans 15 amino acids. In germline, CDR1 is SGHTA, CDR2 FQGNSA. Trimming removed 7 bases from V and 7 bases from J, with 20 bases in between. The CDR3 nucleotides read TGTGCCAGCACCCGGATCCAGGGGAAAGGAAATGAGCAGTTCTTC. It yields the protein CASTRIQGKGNEQFF.

Written as DNA, the CDR3 is TGTGCCAGCAGCTTAGTTCCCAGGGTAGGTGAAGCTTTCTTT. Translation: CASSLVPRVGEAFF. J is TRBJ1-1 and V is TRBV7-6, with D possibly matching TRBD1 (5 bases). Germline lookup yields CDR1 SGHVS and CDR2 FNYEAQ. This CDR3 contains 14 residues. V dropped 1 base and J dropped 7 bases, with 13 bases sitting between them. The full variable domain, its missing parts supplied by reference TRBV7-6 and TRBJ1-1, is GAGVSQSPRYKVTKRGQDVALRCDPISGHVSLYWYRQALGQGPEFLTYFNYEAQQDKSGLPNDRFSAERPEGSISTLTIQRTEQRDSAMYRCASSLVPRVGEAFFGQGTRLTVV.

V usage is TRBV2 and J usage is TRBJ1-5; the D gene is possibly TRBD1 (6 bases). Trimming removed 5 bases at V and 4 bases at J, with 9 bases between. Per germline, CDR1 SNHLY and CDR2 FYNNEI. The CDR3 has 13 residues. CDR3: CASSITGNQPQHF. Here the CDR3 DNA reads TGTGCCAGCAGTATAACAGGGAATCAGCCCCAGCATTTT.

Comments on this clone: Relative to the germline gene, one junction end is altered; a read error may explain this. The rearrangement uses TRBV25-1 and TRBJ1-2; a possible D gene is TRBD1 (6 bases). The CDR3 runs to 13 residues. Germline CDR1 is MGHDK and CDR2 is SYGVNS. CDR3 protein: CASSEDRLYGYTF. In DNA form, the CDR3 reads TGTGCCAGCAGTGAAGACAGGCTCTATGGCTACACCTTT.

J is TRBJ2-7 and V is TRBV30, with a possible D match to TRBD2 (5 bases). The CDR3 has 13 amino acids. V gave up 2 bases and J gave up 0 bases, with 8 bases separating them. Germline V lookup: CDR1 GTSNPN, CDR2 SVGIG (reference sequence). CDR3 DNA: TGTGCCTGGAGTTCCGGGAACTCCTACGAGCAGTACTTC. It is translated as CAWSSGNSYEQYF.

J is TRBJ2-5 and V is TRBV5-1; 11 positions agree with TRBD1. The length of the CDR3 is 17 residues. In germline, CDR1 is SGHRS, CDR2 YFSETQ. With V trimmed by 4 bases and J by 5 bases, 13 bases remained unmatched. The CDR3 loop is CASSLTPGTGGLETQYF. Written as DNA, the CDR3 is TGCGCCAGCAGCCTAACCCCCGGGACAGGGGGTTTGGAGACCCAGTACTTC.

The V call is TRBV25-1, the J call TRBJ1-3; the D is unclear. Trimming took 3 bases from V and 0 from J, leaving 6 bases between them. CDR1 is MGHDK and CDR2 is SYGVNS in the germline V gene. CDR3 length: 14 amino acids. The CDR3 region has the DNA TGTGCCAGCAGTGATGGGCGCTCTGGAAACACCATATATTTT. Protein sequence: CASSDGRSGNTIYF.

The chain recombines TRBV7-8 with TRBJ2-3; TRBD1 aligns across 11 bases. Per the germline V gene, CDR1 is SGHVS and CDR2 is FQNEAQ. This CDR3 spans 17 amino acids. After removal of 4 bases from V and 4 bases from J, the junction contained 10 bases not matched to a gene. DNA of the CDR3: TGTGCCAGCAGCTCAGGACAGGGGGCAATGATATCAGATACGCAGTATTTT. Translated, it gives CASSSGQGAMISDTQYF.

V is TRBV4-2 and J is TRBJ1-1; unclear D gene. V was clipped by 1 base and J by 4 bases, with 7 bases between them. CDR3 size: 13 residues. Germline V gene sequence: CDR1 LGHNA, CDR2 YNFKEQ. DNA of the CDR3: TGTGCCAGCAGCCAAGGGGAGGGCACTGAAGCTTTCTTT. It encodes CASSQGEGTEAFF.